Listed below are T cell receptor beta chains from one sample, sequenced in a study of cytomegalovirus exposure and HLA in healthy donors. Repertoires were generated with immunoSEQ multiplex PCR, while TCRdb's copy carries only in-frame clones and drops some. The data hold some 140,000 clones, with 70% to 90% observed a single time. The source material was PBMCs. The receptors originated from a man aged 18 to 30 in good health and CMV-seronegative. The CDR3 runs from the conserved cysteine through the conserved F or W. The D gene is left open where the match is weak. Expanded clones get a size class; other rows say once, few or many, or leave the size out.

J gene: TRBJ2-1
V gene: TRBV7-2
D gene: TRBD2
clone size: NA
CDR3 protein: CASSLGASGSNEQFF
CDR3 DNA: TGTGCCAGCAGCTTAGGGGCTAGCGGGAGCAATGAGCAGTTCTTC

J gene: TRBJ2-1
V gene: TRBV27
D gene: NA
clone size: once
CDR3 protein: CASSRLDQGFSREQFF
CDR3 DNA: TGTGCCAGCAGCCGCCTGGATCAAGGCTTCAGCAGGGAGCAGTTCTTC

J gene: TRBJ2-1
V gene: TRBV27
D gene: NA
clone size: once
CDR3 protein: CASSSGTYENEQFF
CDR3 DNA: TGTGCCAGCAGTTCCGGGACTTATGAAAATGAGCAGTTCTTC

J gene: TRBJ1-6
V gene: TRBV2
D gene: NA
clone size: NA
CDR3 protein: CASSFQALHF
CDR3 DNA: TGTGCCAGCAGTTTCCAGGCCCTCCACTTT

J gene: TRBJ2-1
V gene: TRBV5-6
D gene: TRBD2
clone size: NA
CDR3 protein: CASSSAGLAEYNEQFF
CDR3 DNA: TGTGCCAGCAGCTCGGCGGGACTAGCGGAGTACAATGAGCAGTTCTTC

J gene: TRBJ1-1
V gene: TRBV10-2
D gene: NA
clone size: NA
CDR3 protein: CASRLGGVNTEAFF
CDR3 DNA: TGCGCCAGCAGGCTAGGGGGGGTGAACACTGAAGCTTTCTTT

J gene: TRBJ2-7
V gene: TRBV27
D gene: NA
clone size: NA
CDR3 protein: CASSAMIGEQYF
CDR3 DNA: TGTGCCAGCAGCGCGATGATCGGCGAGCAGTACTTC

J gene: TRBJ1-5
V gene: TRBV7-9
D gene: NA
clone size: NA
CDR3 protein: CASSLYGQQANQPQHF
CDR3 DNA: TGTGCCAGCAGCTTATATGGACAGCAAGCAAATCAGCCCCAGCATTTT

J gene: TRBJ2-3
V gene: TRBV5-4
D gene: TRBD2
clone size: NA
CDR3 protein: CASSLAEREGPLHTDTQYF
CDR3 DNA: TGTGCCAGCAGCTTGGCGGAGCGGGAGGGCCCTCTCCACACAGATACGCAGTATTTT

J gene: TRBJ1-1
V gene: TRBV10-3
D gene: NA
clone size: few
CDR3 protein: CAISEPPPGDNTEAFF
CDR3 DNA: TGTGCCATCAGTGAGCCACCTCCCGGGGATAACACTGAAGCTTTCTTT

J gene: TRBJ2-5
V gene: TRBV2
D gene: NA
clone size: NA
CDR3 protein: CAQRADQETQYF
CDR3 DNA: TGTGCCCAGCGGGCCGACCAAGAGACCCAGTACTTC

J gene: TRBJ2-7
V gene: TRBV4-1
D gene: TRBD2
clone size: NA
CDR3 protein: CASSHGLAGDEQYF
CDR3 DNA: TGCGCCAGCAGCCATGGACTAGCGGGAGATGAGCAGTACTTC

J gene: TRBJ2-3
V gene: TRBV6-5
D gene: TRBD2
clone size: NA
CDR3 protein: CASSLLAGHTDTQYF
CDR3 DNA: TGTGCCAGCAGTTTACTAGCGGGGCATACAGATACGCAGTATTTT

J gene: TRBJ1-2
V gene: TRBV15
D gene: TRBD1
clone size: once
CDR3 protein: CATSRVGTVYGYTF
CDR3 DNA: TGTGCCACCAGCAGAGTAGGGACAGTCTATGGCTACACCTTC

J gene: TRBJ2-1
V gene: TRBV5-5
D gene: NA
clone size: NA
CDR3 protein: CASSWNWGVNEQFF
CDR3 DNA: TGTGCCAGCAGCTGGAACTGGGGGGTAAATGAGCAGTTCTTC

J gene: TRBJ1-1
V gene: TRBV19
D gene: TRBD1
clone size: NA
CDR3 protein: CASVSRTGGAGTEAFF
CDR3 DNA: TGTGCCAGTGTTAGTCGGACAGGGGGCGCGGGCACTGAAGCTTTCTTT

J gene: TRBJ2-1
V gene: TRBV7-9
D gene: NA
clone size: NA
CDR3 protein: CASSHGHNNEQFF
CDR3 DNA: TGTGCCAGCAGCCATGGACACAACAATGAGCAGTTCTTC

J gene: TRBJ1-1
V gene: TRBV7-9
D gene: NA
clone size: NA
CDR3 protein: CASSRQENTEAFF
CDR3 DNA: TGTGCCAGCAGCAGACAGGAAAACACTGAAGCTTTCTTT

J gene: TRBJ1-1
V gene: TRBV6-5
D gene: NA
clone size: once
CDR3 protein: CASRLGTNTEAFF
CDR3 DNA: TGTGCCAGCAGACTGGGGACTAACACTGAAGCTTTCTTT

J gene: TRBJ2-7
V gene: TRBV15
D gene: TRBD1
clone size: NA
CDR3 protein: CATSTYRGAYEQYF
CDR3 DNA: TGTGCCACCAGCACCTACAGGGGGGCCTACGAGCAGTACTTC

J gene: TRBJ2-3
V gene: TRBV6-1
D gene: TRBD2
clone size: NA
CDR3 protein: CASRVAGSDTQYF
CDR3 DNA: TGTGCCAGCAGGGTAGCGGGCTCAGATACGCAGTATTTT

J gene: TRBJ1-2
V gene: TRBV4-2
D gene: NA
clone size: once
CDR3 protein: CASSQASGGNGYTF
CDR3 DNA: TGTGCCAGCAGCCAAGCGTCCGGGGGGAATGGCTACACCTTC

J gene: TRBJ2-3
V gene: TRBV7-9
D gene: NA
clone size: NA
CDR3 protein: CASSETNRVVSGTQYF
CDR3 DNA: TGTGCCAGCAGCGAGACAAACAGGGTTGTAAGTGGTACGCAGTATTTT

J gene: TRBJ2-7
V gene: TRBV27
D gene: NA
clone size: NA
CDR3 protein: CASSPIAELRYEQYF
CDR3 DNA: TGTGCCAGCAGCCCTATCGCCGAGCTTCGCTACGAGCAGTACTTC

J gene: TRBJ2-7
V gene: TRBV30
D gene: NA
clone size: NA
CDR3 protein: CAWSVGGFGYLYEQYF
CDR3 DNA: TGTGCCTGGAGTGTTGGAGGGTTCGGGTACCTCTACGAGCAGTACTTC

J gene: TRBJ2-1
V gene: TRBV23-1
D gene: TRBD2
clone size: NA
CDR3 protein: CASSQSGRLAGGSNEQFF
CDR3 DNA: TGCGCCAGCAGTCAATCAGGAAGGCTAGCGGGAGGCTCCAATGAGCAGTTCTTC

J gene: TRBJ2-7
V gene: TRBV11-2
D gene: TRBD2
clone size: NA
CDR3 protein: CASSSTGTSGAEQYF
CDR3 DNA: TGTGCCAGCAGCTCGACCGGGACTAGCGGGGCCGAGCAGTACTTC

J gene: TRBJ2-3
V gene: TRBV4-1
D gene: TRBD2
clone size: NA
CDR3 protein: CASSQDSGGAGSSTDTQYF
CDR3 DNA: TGCGCCAGCAGCCAAGATAGCGGGGGGGCCGGTTCTAGCACAGATACGCAGTATTTT

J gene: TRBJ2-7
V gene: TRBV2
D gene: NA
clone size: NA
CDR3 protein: CASKEDYEQYF
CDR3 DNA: TGTGCCAGCAAAGAGGACTACGAGCAGTACTTC

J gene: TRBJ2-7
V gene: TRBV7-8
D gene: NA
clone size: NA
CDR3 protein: CASSLDSLGRERFLYEQYF
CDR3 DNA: TGTGCCAGCAGCTTAGACTCTTTGGGGCGGGAACGATTCTTATACGAGCAGTACTTC

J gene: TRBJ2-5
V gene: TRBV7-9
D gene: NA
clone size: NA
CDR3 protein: CASSTIQGLTETQYF
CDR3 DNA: TGTGCCAGCAGCACCATTCAGGGGCTCACGGAGACCCAGTACTTC

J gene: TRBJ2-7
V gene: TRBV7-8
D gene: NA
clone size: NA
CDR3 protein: CASSLDPPGSLSYEQYF
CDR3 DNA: TGTGCCAGCAGCTTAGACCCTCCAGGGTCCCTATCCTACGAGCAGTACTTC

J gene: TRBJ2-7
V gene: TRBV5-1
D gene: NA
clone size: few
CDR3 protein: CASSSVGGYEQYF
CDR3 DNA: TGCGCCAGCAGCTCGGTCGGGGGCTACGAGCAGTACTTC

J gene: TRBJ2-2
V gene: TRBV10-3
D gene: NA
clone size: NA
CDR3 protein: CAISESRVANTGELFF
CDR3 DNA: TGTGCCATCAGTGAGTCGAGGGTCGCGAACACCGGGGAGCTGTTTTTT

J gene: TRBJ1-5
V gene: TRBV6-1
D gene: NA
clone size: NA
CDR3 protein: CASSEYGVSNQPQHF
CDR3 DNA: TGTGCCAGCAGTGAATACGGGGTAAGCAATCAGCCCCAGCATTTT

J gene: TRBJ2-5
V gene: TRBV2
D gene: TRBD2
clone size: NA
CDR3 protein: CASIRLAISPETQYF
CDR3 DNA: TGTGCCAGCATTAGACTAGCGATCTCCCCAGAGACCCAGTACTTC

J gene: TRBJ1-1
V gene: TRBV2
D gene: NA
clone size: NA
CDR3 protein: CASSEARGWGAEAFF
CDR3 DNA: TGTGCCAGCAGTGAAGCTAGGGGGTGGGGAGCAGAAGCTTTCTTT

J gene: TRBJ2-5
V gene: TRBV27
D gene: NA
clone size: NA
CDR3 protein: CASSFIPRAETQYF
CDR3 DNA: TGTGCCAGCAGTTTTATCCCCCGCGCGGAGACCCAGTACTTC

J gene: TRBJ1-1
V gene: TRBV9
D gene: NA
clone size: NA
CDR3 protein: CASSPISNTEAFF
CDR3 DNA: TGTGCCAGCAGCCCCATTTCGAACACTGAAGCTTTCTTT

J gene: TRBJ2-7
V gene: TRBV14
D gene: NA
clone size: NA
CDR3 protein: CASLYRSRSFEQYF
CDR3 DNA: TGTGCCAGCCTCTACAGGAGCCGATCGTTCGAGCAGTACTTC

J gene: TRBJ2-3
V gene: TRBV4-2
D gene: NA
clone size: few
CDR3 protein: CASSQGGASVDTQYF
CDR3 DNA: TGTGCCAGCAGCCAGGGGGGAGCCAGTGTCGATACGCAGTATTTT

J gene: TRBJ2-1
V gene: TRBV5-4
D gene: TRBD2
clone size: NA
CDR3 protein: CASSRPGTSYNEQFF
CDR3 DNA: TGTGCCAGCAGCCGACCCGGGACTAGCTACAATGAGCAGTTCTTC

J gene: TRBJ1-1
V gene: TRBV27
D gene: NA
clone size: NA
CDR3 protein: CASSLSGAVNTEAFF
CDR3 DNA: TGTGCCAGCAGTTTATCGGGGGCCGTGAACACTGAAGCTTTCTTT

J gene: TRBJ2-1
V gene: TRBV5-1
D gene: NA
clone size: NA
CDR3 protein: CASSLGGIGNEQFF
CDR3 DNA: TGCGCCAGCAGCTTGGGAGGGATTGGCAATGAGCAGTTCTTC

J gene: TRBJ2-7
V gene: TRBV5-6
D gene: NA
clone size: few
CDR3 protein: CASSGGPSGWYEQYF
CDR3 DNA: TGTGCCAGCTCGGGGGGCCCATCTGGTTGGTACGAGCAGTACTTC